This TCR beta chain was profiled in a study of T and B cells in COVID-19 patients. Study outcomes and limitations: Blood from mildly ill patients while symptomatic, and early samples from severe cases, were scarce. CD4+, regulatory T cell, CD8+ and sorted SARS-CoV-2-responsive or tetramer+ T cells were not yet sequenced. Clonality of TRB repertoires was high in active COVID-19; recovery brought above-healthy diversity and richness.

TRB rearrangements were amplified by multiplex PCR with BIOMED2 TRB-A/B primers. MiXCR was run by TCRdb on the multiplex PCR reads, yielding one entry per CDR3 protein. The sample has roughly 7,100 distinct CDR3 sequences, 26% seen once; the top ten hold around 10%. From blood, about 240-550 ng of genomic DNA served as TRB template. The germline V gene has CDR1 MDHEN and CDR2 SYDVKM. CDR3 length equals 17 residues. The V and J ends lost 11 bases and 6 bases, in that order; junction bases with no gene match: 16. Worth noting for this clonotype: The target antigen is unknown.

The J gene is TRBJ2-3, the V gene TRBV28, with 14 bases identical to TRBD2. The clonotype comes from a human donor with active COVID-19. The sequenced sample consisted of blood. The CDR3 DNA follows: TGTGCCCTGAGCCCCTTGACTAGCGGGAGGGGAATGGATACGCAGTATTTT. Amino acids: CALSPLTSGRGMDTQYF.